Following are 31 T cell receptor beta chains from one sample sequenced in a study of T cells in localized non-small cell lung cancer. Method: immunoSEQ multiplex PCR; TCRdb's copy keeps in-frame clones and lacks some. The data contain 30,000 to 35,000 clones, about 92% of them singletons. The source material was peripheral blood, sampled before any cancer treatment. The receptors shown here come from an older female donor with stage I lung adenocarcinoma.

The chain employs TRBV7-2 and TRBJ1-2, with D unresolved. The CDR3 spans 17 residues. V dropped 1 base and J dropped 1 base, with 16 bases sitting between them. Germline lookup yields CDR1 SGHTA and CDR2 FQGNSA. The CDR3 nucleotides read TGTGCCAGCAGCTTAGAGAGGGCTGCAGGACGTAACTATGGCTACACCTTC. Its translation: CASSLERAAGRNYGYTF.

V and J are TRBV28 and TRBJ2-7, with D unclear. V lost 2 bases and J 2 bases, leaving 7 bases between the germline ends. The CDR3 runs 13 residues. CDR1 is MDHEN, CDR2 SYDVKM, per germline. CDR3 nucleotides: TGTGCCAGCAGTTTAGTAGGGCCCTACGAGCAGTACTTC. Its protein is CASSLVGPYEQYF.

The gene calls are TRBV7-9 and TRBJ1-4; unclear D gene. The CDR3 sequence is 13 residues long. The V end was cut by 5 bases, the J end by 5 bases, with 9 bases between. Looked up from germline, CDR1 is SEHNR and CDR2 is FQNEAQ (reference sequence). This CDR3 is CASSRVPNEKLFF. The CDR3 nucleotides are TGTGCCAGCAGCCGAGTTCCGAATGAAAAACTGTTTTTT.

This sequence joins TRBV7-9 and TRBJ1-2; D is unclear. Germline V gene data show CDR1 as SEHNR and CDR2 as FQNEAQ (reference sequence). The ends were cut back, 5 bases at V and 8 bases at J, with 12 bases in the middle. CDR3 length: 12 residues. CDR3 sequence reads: CASSRREAGYTF. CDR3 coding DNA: TGTGCCAGCAGCCGACGGGAGGCGGGCTACACCTTC.

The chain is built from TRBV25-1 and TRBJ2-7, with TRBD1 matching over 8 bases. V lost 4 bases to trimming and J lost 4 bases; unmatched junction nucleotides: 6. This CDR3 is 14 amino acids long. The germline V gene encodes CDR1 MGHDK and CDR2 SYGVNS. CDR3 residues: CASSGQGSGYEQYF. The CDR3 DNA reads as TGTGCCAGCAGTGGACAGGGGTCGGGTTACGAGCAGTACTTC.

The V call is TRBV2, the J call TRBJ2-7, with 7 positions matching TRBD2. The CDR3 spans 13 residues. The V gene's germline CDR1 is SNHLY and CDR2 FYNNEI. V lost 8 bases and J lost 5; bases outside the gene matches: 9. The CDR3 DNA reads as TGTGCCAGCGCCCGGGAGGAACTCGACGAGCAGTACGTC. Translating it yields CASAREELDEQYV.

The DNA for the CDR3 is TGCGCCAGCAGCCCCTACGCAGGGGGCAGTGGACCCGAGCAGTACTTC. Its translation is CASSPYAGGSGPEQYF. V and J are TRBV5-1 and TRBJ2-7; 8 bases match TRBD1. CDR3 length equals 16 residues. The germline CDR1 and CDR2 sequences are SGHRS and YFSETQ. V was pared by 4 bases and J by 6 bases, with 15 bases of the junction left unmatched.

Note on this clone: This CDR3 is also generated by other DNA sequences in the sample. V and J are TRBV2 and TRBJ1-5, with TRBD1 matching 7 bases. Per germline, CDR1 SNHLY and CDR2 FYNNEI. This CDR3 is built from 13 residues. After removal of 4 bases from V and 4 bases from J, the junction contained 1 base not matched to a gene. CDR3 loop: CASSGTGNQPQHF. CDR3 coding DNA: TGTGCCAGCAGTGGGACAGGTAATCAGCCCCAGCATTTT.

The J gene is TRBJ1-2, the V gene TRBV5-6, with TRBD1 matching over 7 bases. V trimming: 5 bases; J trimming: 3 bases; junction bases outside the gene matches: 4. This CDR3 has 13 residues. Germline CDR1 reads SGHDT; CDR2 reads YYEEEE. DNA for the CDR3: TGTGCCAGCAGTTCGGGACAGCACTATGGCTACACCTTC. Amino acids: CASSSGQHYGYTF.

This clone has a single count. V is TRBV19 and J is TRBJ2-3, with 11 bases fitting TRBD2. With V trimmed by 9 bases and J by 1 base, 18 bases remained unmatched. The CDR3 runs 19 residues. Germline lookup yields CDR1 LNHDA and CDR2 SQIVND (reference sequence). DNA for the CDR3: TGTGCCAGCCATCGGACGGCTAGCGGGAGGTCCCTCCGCACAGATACGCAGTATTTT. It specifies CASHRTASGRSLRTDTQYF.

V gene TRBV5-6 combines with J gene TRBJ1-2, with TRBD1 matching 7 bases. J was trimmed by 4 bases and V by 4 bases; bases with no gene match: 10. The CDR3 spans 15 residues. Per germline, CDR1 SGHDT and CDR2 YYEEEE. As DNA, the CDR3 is TGTGCCAGCAGCCCCGGACAGGTTTTGGCCTATGGCTACACCTTC. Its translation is CASSPGQVLAYGYTF. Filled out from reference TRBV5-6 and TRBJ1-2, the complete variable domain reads DAGVTQSPTHLIKTRGQQVTLRCSPKSGHDTVSWYQQALGQGPQFIFQYYEEEERQRGNFPDRFSGHQFPNYSSELNVNALLLGDSALYLCASSPGQVLAYGYTFGSGTRLTVV.

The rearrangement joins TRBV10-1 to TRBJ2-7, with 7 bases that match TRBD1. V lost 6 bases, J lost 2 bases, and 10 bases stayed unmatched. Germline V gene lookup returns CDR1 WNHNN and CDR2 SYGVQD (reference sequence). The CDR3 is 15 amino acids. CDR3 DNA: TGCGCCAGCAGCGCTGACAGGGACCTTACCTACGAGCAGTACTTC. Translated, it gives CASSADRDLTYEQYF.

The CDR3 DNA reads as TGTGCCAGCTCGATGATCTGGGGAGAGACCCAGTACTTC. Its protein product is CASSMIWGETQYF. The J gene is TRBJ2-5, the V gene TRBV18; D gene uncertain. The ends were cut back, 6 bases at V and 4 bases at J, with 12 bases in the middle. This CDR3 has 13 residues. Looked up from germline, CDR1 is KGHSH and CDR2 is LQKENI.

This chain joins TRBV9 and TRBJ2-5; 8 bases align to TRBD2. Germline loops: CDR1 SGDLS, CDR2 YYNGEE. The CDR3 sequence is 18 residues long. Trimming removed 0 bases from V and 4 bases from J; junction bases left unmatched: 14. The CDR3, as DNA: TGTGCCAGCAGCGTAGGGTCACTAGCGGAGTCAAGGGGAGAGACCCAGTACTTC. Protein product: CASSVGSLAESRGETQYF.

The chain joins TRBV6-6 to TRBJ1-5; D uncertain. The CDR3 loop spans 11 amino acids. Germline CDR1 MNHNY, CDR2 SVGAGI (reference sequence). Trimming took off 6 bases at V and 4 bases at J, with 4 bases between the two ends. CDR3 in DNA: TGTGCCAGCAGCTTTAATCAGCCCCAGCATTTT. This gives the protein CASSFNQPQHF.

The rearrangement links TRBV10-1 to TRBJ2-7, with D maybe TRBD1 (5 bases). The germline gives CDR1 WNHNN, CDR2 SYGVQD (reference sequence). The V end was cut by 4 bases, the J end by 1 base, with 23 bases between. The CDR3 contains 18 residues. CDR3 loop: CASSGYSLGQGGSYEQYF. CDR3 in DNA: TGCGCCAGCAGTGGGTACTCCCTGGGGCAGGGTGGATCCTACGAGCAGTACTTC.

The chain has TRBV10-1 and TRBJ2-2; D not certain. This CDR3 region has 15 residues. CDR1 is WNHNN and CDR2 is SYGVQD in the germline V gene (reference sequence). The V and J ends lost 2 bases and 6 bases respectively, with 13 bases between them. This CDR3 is CASSEDLRVSGELFF. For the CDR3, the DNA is TGCGCCAGCAGTGAGGATCTGAGAGTATCCGGGGAGCTGTTTTTT.

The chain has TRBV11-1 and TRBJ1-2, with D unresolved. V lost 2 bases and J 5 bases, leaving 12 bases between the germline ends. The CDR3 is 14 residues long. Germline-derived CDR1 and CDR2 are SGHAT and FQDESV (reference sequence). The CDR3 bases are TGTGCCAGCAGCTTATCCGGGCAGACTTATGGCTACACCTTC. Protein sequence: CASSLSGQTYGYTF. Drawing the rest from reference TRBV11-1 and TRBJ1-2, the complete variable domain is EAEVAQSPRYKITEKSQAVAFWCDPISGHATLYWYRQILGQGPELLVQFQDESVVDDSQLPKDRFSAERLKGVDSTLKIQPAELGDSAMYLCASSLSGQTYGYTFGSGTRLTVV.

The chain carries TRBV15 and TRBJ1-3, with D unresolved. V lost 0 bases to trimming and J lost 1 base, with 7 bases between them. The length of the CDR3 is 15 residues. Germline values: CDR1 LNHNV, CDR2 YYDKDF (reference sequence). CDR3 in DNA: TGTGCCACCAGCAGAGATGAACAGTCTGGAAACACCATATATTTT. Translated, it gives CATSRDEQSGNTIYF.

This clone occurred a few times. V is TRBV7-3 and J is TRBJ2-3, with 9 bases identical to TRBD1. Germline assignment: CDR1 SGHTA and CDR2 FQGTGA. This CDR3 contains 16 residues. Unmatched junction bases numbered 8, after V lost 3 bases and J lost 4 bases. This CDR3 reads CASSFLPGQGADTQYF. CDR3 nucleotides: TGTGCCAGCAGCTTCCTCCCGGGACAGGGCGCAGATACGCAGTATTTT.

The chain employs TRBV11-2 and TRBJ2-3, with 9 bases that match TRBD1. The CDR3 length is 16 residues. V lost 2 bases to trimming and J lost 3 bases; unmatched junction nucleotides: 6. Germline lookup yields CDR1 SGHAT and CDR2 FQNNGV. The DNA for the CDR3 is TGTGCCAGCAGCTTACAGGGACAGGGAAGGACAGATACGCAGTATTTT. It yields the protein CASSLQGQGRTDTQYF.

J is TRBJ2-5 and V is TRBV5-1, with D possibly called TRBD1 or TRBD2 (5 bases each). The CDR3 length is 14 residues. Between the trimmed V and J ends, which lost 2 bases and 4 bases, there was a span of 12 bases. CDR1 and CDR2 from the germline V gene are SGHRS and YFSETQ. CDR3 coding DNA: TGCGCCAGCAGCTTCTGGGACGTTAGAGAGACCCAGTACTTC. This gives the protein CASSFWDVRETQYF.

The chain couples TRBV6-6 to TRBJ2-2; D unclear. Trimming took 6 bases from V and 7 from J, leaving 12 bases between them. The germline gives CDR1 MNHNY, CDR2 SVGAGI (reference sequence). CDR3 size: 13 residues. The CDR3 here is CASRGPRSGELFF. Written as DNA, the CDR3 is TGTGCCAGCAGGGGTCCGAGGAGCGGGGAGCTGTTTTTT.

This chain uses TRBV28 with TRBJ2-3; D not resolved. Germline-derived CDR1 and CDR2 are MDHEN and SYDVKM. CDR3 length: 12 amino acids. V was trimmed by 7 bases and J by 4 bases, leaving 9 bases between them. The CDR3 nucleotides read TGTGCCAGCAACCGACGGGCAGATACGCAGTATTTT. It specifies CASNRRADTQYF.

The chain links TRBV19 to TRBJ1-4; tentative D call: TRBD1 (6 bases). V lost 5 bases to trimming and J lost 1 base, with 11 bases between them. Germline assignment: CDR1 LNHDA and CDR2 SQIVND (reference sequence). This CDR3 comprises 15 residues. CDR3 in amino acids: CASSDNRETNEKLFF. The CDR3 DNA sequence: TGTGCCAGTAGTGACAACAGGGAAACTAATGAAAAACTGTTTTTT. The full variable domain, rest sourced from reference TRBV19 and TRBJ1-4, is DGGITQSPKYLFRKEGQNVTLSCEQNLNHDAMYWYRQDPGQGLRLIYYSQIVNDFQKGDIAEGYSVSREKKESFPLTVTSAQKNPTAFYLCASSDNRETNEKLFFGSGTQLSVL.

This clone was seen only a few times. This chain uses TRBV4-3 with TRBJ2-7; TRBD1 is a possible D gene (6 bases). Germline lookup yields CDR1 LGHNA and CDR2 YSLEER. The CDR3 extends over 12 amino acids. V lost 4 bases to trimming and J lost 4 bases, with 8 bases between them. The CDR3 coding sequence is TGCGCCAGCAGCCCCGGACAGTACGAGCAGTACTTC. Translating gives CASSPGQYEQYF.

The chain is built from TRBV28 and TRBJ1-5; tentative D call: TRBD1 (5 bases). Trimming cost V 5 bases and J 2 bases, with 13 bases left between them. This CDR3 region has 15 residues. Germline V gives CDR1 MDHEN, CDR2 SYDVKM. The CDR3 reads CASSPRVLGNQPQHF. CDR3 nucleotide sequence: TGTGCCAGCAGTCCCAGGGTCTTAGGCAATCAGCCCCAGCATTTT.

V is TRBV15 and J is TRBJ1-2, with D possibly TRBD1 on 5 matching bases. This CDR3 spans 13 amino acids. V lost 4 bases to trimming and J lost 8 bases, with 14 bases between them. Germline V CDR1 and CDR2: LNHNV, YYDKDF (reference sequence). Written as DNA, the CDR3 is TGTGCCACCAGCAATCAGGGTAGGGGAGGCTACACCTTC. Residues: CATSNQGRGGYTF.

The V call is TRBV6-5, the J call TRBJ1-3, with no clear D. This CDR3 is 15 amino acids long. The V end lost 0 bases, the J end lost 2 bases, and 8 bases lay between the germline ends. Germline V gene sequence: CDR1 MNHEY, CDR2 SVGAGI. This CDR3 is CASSYSLETGNTIYF. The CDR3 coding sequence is TGTGCCAGCAGTTACTCACTAGAAACTGGAAACACCATATATTTT.

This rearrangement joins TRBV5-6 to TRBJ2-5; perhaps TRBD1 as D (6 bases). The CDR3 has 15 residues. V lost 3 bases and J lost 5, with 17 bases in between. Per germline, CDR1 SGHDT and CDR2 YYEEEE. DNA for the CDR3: TGTGCCAGCAGCTCCCCAACAGGGCTAGGGGAGACCCAGTACTTC. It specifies CASSSPTGLGETQYF.

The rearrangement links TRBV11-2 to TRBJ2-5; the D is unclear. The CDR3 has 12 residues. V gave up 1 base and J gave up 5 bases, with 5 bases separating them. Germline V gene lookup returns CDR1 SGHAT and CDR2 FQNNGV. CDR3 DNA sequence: TGTGCCAGCAGCTTAGTAAGGGAGACCCAGTACTTC. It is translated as CASSLVRETQYF. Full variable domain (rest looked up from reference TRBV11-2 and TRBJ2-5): EAGVAQSPRYKIIEKRQSVAFWCNPISGHATLYWYQQILGQGPKLLIQFQNNGVVDDSQLPKDRFSAERLKGVDSTLKIQPAKLEDSAVYLCASSLVRETQYFGPGTRLLVL.